The entry below gives a single T cell receptor (beta chain) sequence along with its context. This sample is part of a study of blood T cell repertoires in COVID-19. About the research overall: T cells, B-cell-depleted T cells, or PBMCs supplied cDNA or gDNA.

Libraries were prepared by immunoSEQ multiplex PCR; TCRdb keeps only in-frame clonotypes and omits some of them. The top ten hold under 3.5% of the sample, which has some 210,000 clones, around 83% seen once. V lost 1 base, J lost 0 bases, and 10 bases lay in between. The CDR3 spans 16 residues. Germline CDR1 reads MNHNS; CDR2 reads SASEGT. This chain links TRBV6-1 with TRBJ1-3, with D unresolved. The material sequenced was peripheral blood. This sequence originates from a man between 45 and 60 years old with active or convalescent COVID-19. CDR3 sequence (DNA): TGTGCCAGCAGTGAAGTGGGCACTTACTCTGGAAACACCATATATTTT. Translation: CASSEVGTYSGNTIYF.